This T cell receptor beta chain was found in a study of shared clonotypes between healthy human individuals (dated by TCRdb to 2018 to 2020). Looking at the study overall: The cohort included a few men and a couple of women between 18 and 49 years of age. To estimate repertoire size and how much clonotypes are shared between individuals, the study performed deep sequencing of blood TCR repertoires from roughly five healthy adults. Leukapheresis yielded between about 0.85 and 9.5 billion PBMCs per donor. To increase sequencing depth and limit assay-specific biases, TCR repertoire library preparation and sequencing were carried out by different laboratories using diverse techniques. For each donor, three plates each were used for CD4 naive and CD4 memory, two plates were used for CD8 naive, and one plate was used for CD8 memory.

Overall results and qualifications from the work: Because the study included a small number of donors, the genetic and exposure-history diversity represented was limited. Naive subsets generally had larger estimated clonotype richness than memory subsets. Higher generation probabilities were observed for clonotypes shared by all four sorted-subset donors than for non-shared clonotypes. Rarefaction of sorted-subset datasets indicated incomplete sequencing despite the large sequencing depth. Pairwise subsampling indicated that sequencing depth was expected to affect the degree of clonotype sharing among donors. Sampling was restricted to blood, and TCR repertoires in tissues likely differ from the TCR repertoires found in blood. Across a few donors, around 5% of naive CD4, roughly 3.5% of naive CD8, 2% to 2.5% of memory CD4, and 0.4% of memory CD8 clonotypes were shared.

This clone was seen more than once but under ten times. Its antigen is unknown. Within one base of it there is no much larger clone, and no base qualities were kept. Other DNA sequences in the sample encode the same CDR3. Using the deep immunoSEQ assay, multiplex PCR amplified TCR CDR3 regions from genomic DNA. For each cell subset, the extracted genomic DNA was distributed evenly across all wells of several immunoSEQ 96-well plates, and each plate served as one replicate. Each replicate PCR for sorted subsets received about 210 ng genomic DNA, equal to tens of thousands of T cell genomes. The purified libraries were quantified using a Qubit 3.0 fluorometer, sized with a Bioanalyzer 2100, and then quantified again using the KAPA Library Quantification kit. Each immunoSEQ 96-well plate was sequenced on its own single-read 150-cycle Illumina NextSeq 550 flow cell. Concerning the study's data processing: The immunoSEQ output contained only junctional sequences without quality scores, so filtering could not match that applied to full-length reads. To assign V/J genes and CDR3, sequences were annotated against IMGT germline references using PyIR, a Python wrapper for IgBLAST v1.9. Any read was removed if the V/J assignment was weak (E-value above 1e-6), the CDR3 was missing, or the read contained stop codons, out-of-frame junctions, or ambiguous translated residues. V3J clonotypes were defined as sequences sharing the same inferred V gene, J gene, and CDR3 amino acid sequence. Percentage overlap between repertoires was computed as shared unique clonotypes divided by the size of the smaller repertoire. Richness of each repertoire was evaluated using RTK rarefaction, the Chao1 estimator, and Recon v2.1 estimates of unobserved clonotypes. Generation probabilities for all TCRbeta clonotypes obtained by the gDNA method from a handful of donors were computed using OLGA. In TCRdb, the immuneACCESS table is reduced to in-frame sequences with V and J assigned. These tables do not hold every clone; where another copy was compared, an unresolved V gene accounts for under half, and the others remain unexplained. V and J calls and clone size are given by that table; D and trimming were obtained from the DNA. The sample profile shows about 2.3 million clones; 80% to 95% of them were found once. The ten largest clones represent 0.37% of the sample.

The donors were healthy, HIV-negative adults who had no recently reported acute infections or vaccinations. Every donor was a Caucasian adult residing in Nashville, Tennessee, USA. CD4+ T cells were enriched by magnetic negative selection, after which naive cells were positively selected on CD45RA and the negative fraction was taken as the memory subset. Blood was collected by leukapheresis, and PBMCs were isolated by Ficoll-Histopaque density gradient centrifugation and then cryopreserved in liquid nitrogen vapor phase. Analytical flow cytometry was used to check the purity and quantity of each magnetically sorted T cell population. Each sorted fraction had its genomic DNA isolated and then quantified by UV absorbance on a Nanodrop 2000c. Trimming takes 5 bases from V and 0 bases from J, and the germline ends sit 8 bases apart. Reading from cysteine to phenylalanine, the CDR3 counts 14 amino acids. Just CDR3 DNA is preserved here, 42 bases in frame from base 1. The germline V gene supplies CDR1 SGHTA and CDR2 FQGNSA.

The V gene is TRBV7-2 and the J gene is TRBJ1-5; TRBD1 is a weak D gene call, 6 bases matching. The TCR sequence derives from a man in his late teens or twenties in good health. Some clones in this sample may be carry-over from other donors' samples. The specimen sequenced was naive CD4+ T cells from PBMCs. What the cell subset or site label conveys for this sample: CD45RA+ positively selected. The bases read TGTGCCAGCAGCCCGGACAGTAGCAATCAGCCCCAGCATTTT. Translated, this gives CASSPDSSNQPQHF.